One and the same sample provided the 13 T cell receptor beta chains below, sequenced in a study of blood T cell repertoires in COVID-19. Assay used: immunoSEQ multiplex PCR; TCRdb lists only in-frame clones, some missing. The sample lists about 220,000 clones; just under 85% were seen once. Sequencing was done on a sample of PBMCs or T cells enriched from blood (not recorded which). The receptors stem from a woman between 40 and 50 years old with acute COVID-19.

The CDR3 loop is CASSPRGSGQGFYEQYF. The CDR3 DNA reads TGTGCCAGCAGCCCACGGGGGTCTGGACAGGGGTTCTACGAGCAGTACTTC. The genes are TRBV11-2 and TRBJ2-7; 9 bases map to TRBD1. The junction had 14 bases not matched to a gene; V was cut back by 5 bases and J by 3 bases. CDR1 is SGHAT and CDR2 is FQNNGV in the germline V gene. This CDR3 is built from 17 residues.

The genes are TRBV27 and TRBJ2-5; possibly TRBD1 for D (6 bases). From germline, CDR1 is MNHEY and CDR2 SMNVEV (reference sequence). With 10 bases removed from V and 5 bases from J, the gap between germline ends came to 23 bases. CDR3 size: 15 residues. CDR3 coding DNA: TGTGCCACAAGTCTACAGGGCGCGAAGGGGGAGACCCAGTACTTC. Amino acid sequence: CATSLQGAKGETQYF.

The rearrangement joins TRBV28 to TRBJ1-6; D possibly corresponds to TRBD1 (6 bases). CDR3 length: 15 residues. Trimming removed 5 bases from V and 13 bases from J, with 21 bases in between. CDR1 is MDHEN and CDR2 is SYDVKM in the germline V gene. Here the CDR3 DNA reads TGTGCCAGCAGTCTAAAAACGGGACACCCGACTCCCCTCCACTTT. This codes for CASSLKTGHPTPLHF.

The V and J genes are TRBV9 and TRBJ2-3; tentatively, D is TRBD2 (6 bases). Trimming removed 4 bases at V and 4 bases at J, with 16 bases between. The CDR3 contains 15 residues. From germline, CDR1 is SGDLS and CDR2 YYNGEE. The CDR3 DNA reads as TGTGCCAGCAGCCCCCGCGGGGCAGTATCAGATACGCAGTATTTT. Protein sequence: CASSPRGAVSDTQYF.

CDR3 sequence (DNA): TGCGCCAGCAGGGTTTCTCAGGGGACCAATGAGCAGTACTTC. It specifies CASRVSQGTNEQYF. The V gene is TRBV5-1, the J gene TRBJ2-7; D might be TRBD1 (6 bases). Germline V gene lookup returns CDR1 SGHRS and CDR2 YFSETQ. Trimming removed 5 bases at V and 7 bases at J, with 19 bases between. This CDR3 comprises 14 residues.

This rearrangement joins TRBV18 to TRBJ2-2; D might be TRBD2 (5 bases). Germline CDR1 is KGHSH and CDR2 is LQKENI. V lost 2 bases, J lost 4 bases, and 14 bases lay in between. The CDR3 has 16 amino acids. The CDR3 spells CASSPTGNGLTGELFF. The CDR3 region has the DNA TGTGCCAGCTCACCAACGGGGAACGGCCTCACCGGGGAGCTGTTTTTT.

The chain uses TRBV4-1 and TRBJ2-3; 7 nucleotides align to TRBD2. The CDR3 is made up of 14 amino acids. V was pared by 3 bases and J by 3 bases, with 3 bases of the junction left unmatched. Germline-derived CDR1 and CDR2 are MGHRA and YSYEKL. The CDR3 DNA reads TGCGCCAGCAGCCACGGGACTAATACAGATACGCAGTATTTT. It encodes CASSHGTNTDTQYF.

This chain links TRBV4-2 with TRBJ1-2; D possibly corresponds to TRBD1 (6 bases). The length of the CDR3 is 14 residues. The germline V gene encodes CDR1 LGHNA and CDR2 YNFKEQ. V gave up 7 bases and J gave up 2 bases, with 14 bases separating them. In DNA, the CDR3 is TGTGCCAGCAAACAGGGAAGGGACAACTATGGCTACACCTTC. Its protein product is CASKQGRDNYGYTF.

The chain carries TRBV28 and TRBJ1-3; D not resolved. V lost 2 bases and J lost 1, with 12 bases in between. The CDR3 totals 16 residues. CDR1 and CDR2 (germline): MDHEN, SYDVKM. The CDR3 sequence is CASSLSWRTSGNTIYF. The CDR3 DNA reads as TGTGCCAGCAGTTTAAGTTGGAGGACGTCTGGAAACACCATATATTTT.

The chain couples TRBV5-1 to TRBJ2-7, with 10 bases aligning to TRBD2. This CDR3 comprises 16 residues. In germline, CDR1 is SGHRS, CDR2 YFSETQ. J lost 3 bases, V lost 1 base, and 7 bases had no gene match. The chain's CDR3 is CASSLSSGRGNYEQYF. As DNA, the CDR3 is TGCGCCAGCAGCTTGAGCAGCGGGAGGGGGAACTACGAGCAGTACTTC.

The V gene is TRBV5-4, the J gene TRBJ2-3; 10 bases agree with TRBD1. This CDR3 is 15 amino acids long. The germline V gene encodes CDR1 SGHNT and CDR2 YYREEE (reference sequence). Germline trimming cut 4 bases from V and 2 bases from J; bases unmatched to any gene: 4. CDR3 amino acids: CASSADRGLTDTQYF. The CDR3 nucleotides read TGTGCCAGCAGCGCAGACAGGGGGCTCACAGATACGCAGTATTTT.

The chain links TRBV9 to TRBJ1-5, with 10 bases fitting TRBD1. There are 14 residues in the CDR3. The V gene end was trimmed by 2 bases and the J gene end by 7 bases; junction bases not matched to a gene: 3. CDR1 and CDR2 from the germline V gene are SGDLS and YYNGEE. The CDR3 spells CASSVGQGGQPQHF. Here the CDR3 DNA reads TGTGCCAGCAGCGTTGGACAGGGGGGACAGCCCCAGCATTTT.

The rearrangement uses TRBV24-1 and TRBJ2-1; 9 nucleotides line up with TRBD2. Germline lookup yields CDR1 KGHDR and CDR2 SFDVKD. The CDR3 has 18 amino acids. Germline trimming cut 1 base from V and 0 bases from J; bases unmatched to any gene: 6. The CDR3 loop reads CATSDFPLAGTSYNEQFF. The CDR3 DNA reads as TGTGCCACCAGTGATTTTCCTCTAGCGGGGACCTCCTACAATGAGCAGTTCTTC.